The T cell receptor (beta chain) under discussion was sequenced for a study of Tregs in tolerant kidney transplant recipients. Study-wide results and caveats: Changing PCR primers prevented nucleotide comparison between some patients' samples.

TCRdb keeps only in-frame clones here, not all; method: immunoSEQ multiplex PCR. This sample yields tens of thousands of clones, of which roughly 93% are seen a single time; around 1.6% belongs to the top ten. On this clone: Antigen specificity is unknown.

There are 13 residues in the CDR3. V dropped 3 bases and J dropped 3 bases, with 8 bases sitting between them. Germline V gives CDR1 KGHSH, CDR2 LQKENI. Mixed chimerism was transient after nonmyeloablative marrow transplants from related graft donors. Sequenced material: CD4+ T cells from blood (PBMCs), taken 12 months after the transplant. The sequence was obtained from a human patient who received a combined kidney and bone marrow transplant. Some of the T cells might come from the graft donor. This chain connects TRBV18 to TRBJ1-1; D not resolved. The CDR3 is CASSPDGDTEAFF. CDR3 DNA sequence: TGTGCCAGCTCACCCGACGGGGACACTGAAGCTTTCTTT.